The 14 T cell receptor beta chains given below trace back to one sample, sequenced in a study of shared clonotypes between healthy human individuals (dated by TCRdb to between 2020 and 2021). The library was produced with the immunoSEQ multiplex PCR assay. The table comes from immuneACCESS by way of TCRdb, which keeps in-frame sequences with V and J called. Part of the clones is missing from these tables; in studies checked, under half for an unresolved V gene and the rest for unknown reasons. This sample is represented by a few million clones; just over 90% of them were singletons. In total, the top ten clones hold 0.35% to 0.5% of the sample. Sequenced material: naive CD4+ T cells from PBMCs. The sample's cell subset or site label is to be understood as: CD45RA+ positively selected. These receptors originate from a man in his late teens or twenties in good health. Some clones in this sample may be carry-over from other donors' samples.

V usage is TRBV28 and J usage is TRBJ1-2; D not resolved. CDR1 and CDR2 (germline): MDHEN, SYDVKM. The CDR3 contains 17 residues. The V and J ends lost 6 bases and 2 bases respectively, with 22 bases between them. The CDR3 protein is CASRTMIAVRNNYGYTF. As DNA, the CDR3 is TGTGCCAGCAGGACCATGATCGCCGTGCGGAACAACTATGGCTACACCTTC.

The chain recombines TRBV5-1 with TRBJ2-2, with 10 bases lining up with TRBD1. V lost 4 bases to trimming and J lost 4 bases; unmatched junction nucleotides: 10. CDR3 length: 17 amino acids. Germline CDR1 reads SGHRS; CDR2 reads YFSETQ. CDR3 nucleotides: TGCGCCAGCAGCGACCGGGACAGGGGAGGTGTCACCGGGGAGCTGTTTTTT. Translating gives CASSDRDRGGVTGELFF.

The chain carries TRBV11-2 and TRBJ1-1; TRBD1 matches 8 bases. The CDR3 has 13 residues. Germline CDR1 SGHAT, CDR2 FQNNGV. The V segment lost 2 bases and the J segment 5 bases; nucleotides outside the gene matches: 1. The CDR3: CASSLRTGTEAFF. The CDR3 bases are TGTGCCAGCAGCTTAAGGACAGGGACTGAAGCTTTCTTT. Combining the CDR3 with reference TRBV11-2 and TRBJ1-1 gives the whole variable domain EAGVAQSPRYKIIEKRQSVAFWCNPISGHATLYWYQQILGQGPKLLIQFQNNGVVDDSQLPKDRFSAERLKGVDSTLKIQPAKLEDSAVYLCASSLRTGTEAFFGQGTRLTVV.

This chain joins TRBV28 and TRBJ1-2; TRBD1 matches at 8 bases. The CDR3 is 18 amino acids. Germline lookup yields CDR1 MDHEN and CDR2 SYDVKM. The V and J ends lost 5 bases and 5 bases, in that order; junction bases with no gene match: 19. CDR3 sequence: CASSIAGGPGQVGYGYTF. CDR3 bases: TGTGCCAGCAGTATTGCAGGCGGCCCGGGACAGGTCGGATATGGCTACACCTTC.

The gene calls are TRBV7-9 and TRBJ2-7; D tentatively reads TRBD1 or TRBD2 (5 bases each). Germline V gene sequence: CDR1 SEHNR, CDR2 FQNEAQ (reference sequence). Trimming pared 3 bases from V and 6 bases from J, leaving 15 bases between. The CDR3 is made up of 14 amino acids. As DNA, the CDR3 is TGTGCCAGCAGCTTGAACGGATATGGGGGCGAGCAGTACTTC. This sequence encodes CASSLNGYGGEQYF. The variable domain in full, completed from reference TRBV7-9 and TRBJ2-7, reads DTGVSQNPRHKITKRGQNVTFRCDPISEHNRLYWYRQTLGQGPEFLTYFQNEAQLEKSRLLSDRFSAERPKGSFSTLEIQRTEQGDSAMYLCASSLNGYGGEQYFGPGTRLTVT.

The V and J genes are TRBV9 and TRBJ2-1, with D tentatively TRBD1 or TRBD2 (5 bases each). Germline-derived CDR1 and CDR2 are SGDLS and YYNGEE. The CDR3 totals 14 residues. The germline V and J ends were trimmed by 2 bases and 8 bases, with 14 bases remaining between them. The CDR3 DNA reads TGTGCCAGCAGCGTGTTCCTCCGGGGCGATGAGCAGTTCTTC. It is translated as CASSVFLRGDEQFF.

This clone was detected a few times. Additional DNA sequences in this sample encode the identical CDR3. The chain uses TRBV7-9 and TRBJ1-1; 7 nucleotides agree with TRBD1. This CDR3 has 13 amino acids. Trimming removed 3 bases from V and 3 bases from J; junction bases left unmatched: 1. Germline loops: CDR1 SEHNR, CDR2 FQNEAQ (reference sequence). CDR3 sequence reads: CASSFTGDTEAFF. CDR3 nucleotides: TGTGCCAGCAGCTTTACAGGGGACACTGAAGCTTTCTTT.

This clone is a singleton in its sample. The V gene is TRBV6-1, the J gene TRBJ2-7; possible D gene TRBD1, 6 bases. Looked up from germline, CDR1 is MNHNS and CDR2 is SASEGT. Trimming stripped 4 bases from V and 3 bases from J, with 13 bases between. The CDR3 loop spans 14 amino acids. The CDR3 region is CASSGGTRIYEQYF. The CDR3 nucleotides read TGTGCCAGCAGTGGAGGGACACGGATCTACGAGCAGTACTTC.

This rearrangement joins TRBV14 to TRBJ2-7, with D maybe TRBD2 (5 bases). In germline, CDR1 is SGHDN, CDR2 FVKESK. This CDR3 region has 14 residues. The V and J ends lost 1 base and 6 bases respectively, with 13 bases between them. CDR3: CASSQGGAVGEQYF. The CDR3 bases are TGTGCCAGCAGCCAAGGCGGAGCGGTGGGCGAGCAGTACTTC.

The rearrangement links TRBV5-8 to TRBJ2-1; D remains unclear. The CDR3 length is 13 residues. The V and J ends lost 0 bases and 7 bases respectively, with 8 bases between them. Per the germline V gene, CDR1 is SGHTS and CDR2 is YDEGEE. CDR3 in amino acids: CASSLVPPNEQFF. The CDR3 coding sequence is TGTGCCAGCAGCTTGGTTCCACCTAATGAGCAGTTCTTC.

This clone was observed a handful of times. Other DNA sequences from this sample encode an identical CDR3 as well. This chain links TRBV28 with TRBJ1-1, with D unresolved. V was pared by 2 bases and J by 6 bases, with 4 bases between. Germline V gene data show CDR1 as MDHEN and CDR2 as SYDVKM. The CDR3 runs to 11 residues. As DNA, the CDR3 is TGTGCCAGCAGTTTAGAGGCTGAAGCTTTCTTT. It encodes CASSLEAEAFF.

CDR3 residues: CASSLASGQGDTEAFF. The CDR3 DNA reads as TGTGCCAGCAGCTTAGCGTCGGGACAGGGGGACACTGAAGCTTTCTTT. This chain connects TRBV7-8 to TRBJ1-1; 11 bases agree with TRBD1. The CDR3 length is 16 residues. Germline loops: CDR1 SGHVS, CDR2 FQNEAQ. The trim removed 0 bases at V and 3 bases at J, leaving 3 bases unmatched.

CDR3 DNA sequence: TGCGCCAGCAGCCCCTCTGACGCCGACTATGGCTACACCTTC. Its protein is CASSPSDADYGYTF. The rearrangement joins TRBV5-1 to TRBJ1-2, with D uncertain. The CDR3 is made up of 14 amino acids. CDR1 and CDR2 from the germline V gene are SGHRS and YFSETQ. The V gene lost 4 bases and the J gene lost 3 bases, with 13 bases spanning the gap.

The chain has TRBV6-6 and TRBJ2-5; 7 positions agree with TRBD2. CDR3 size: 15 residues. V shed 6 bases and J 3 bases; nucleotides not matched to a gene: 10. The V gene's germline CDR1 is MNHNY and CDR2 SVGAGI (reference sequence). CDR3 in DNA: TGTGCCAGCAGCCCCAATGTGCTAGCGGAAGAGACCCAGTACTTC. Its translation is CASSPNVLAEETQYF.